This T cell receptor (beta chain) stems from a study of breast tumors, draining lymph nodes, adjacent tissues. TCRdb re-derived calls from the multiplex PCR reads in MiXCR, one entry per CDR3 protein. The sample records fewer than 150,000 distinct CDR3 sequences, around 20% being singletons. The ends were cut back, 0 bases at V and 8 bases at J, with 29 bases in the middle. CDR3 size: 19 residues. Germline CDR1 reads SGDLS; CDR2 reads YYNGEE. This clonotype was seen a handful of times. The antigen remains undetermined. Study-wide results and limits: The data were judged consistent with most tumor T cells coming from lymph node and expanding in tumor. Tumor repertoires ranked between lymph nodes and nontumor tissue in diversity, with V and J gene preferences. Tumor T cell lymph node origin was a supported hypothesis, not proven.

Samples came from axillary lymph nodes draining the breast cancer. The specimen was axillary lymph node tissue. This TCR derives from a female donor with breast cancer. Some clones in this sample may be carry-over from other donors' samples. The J gene is TRBJ1-2, the V gene TRBV9, with D perhaps TRBD1 (6 bases). The CDR3, as DNA: TGTGCCAGCAGCGTAGGTGGGGGGGGGTGGGGGACAAAGACTAGAGGCTACACCTTC. Translation: CASSVGGGGWGTKTRGYTF. The full variable domain, completed using reference TRBV9 and TRBJ1-2, is DSGVTQTPKHLITATGQRVTLRCSPRSGDLSVYWYQQSLDQGLQFLIQYYNGEERAKGNILERFSAQQFPDLHSELNLSSLELGDSALYFCASSVGGGGWGTKTRGYTFGSGTRLTVV.